This TCR beta chain was found in a study of T cells expressing NK-cell markers. cDNA encoding TCR beta was synthesized via 5'RACE template switching incorporating UMIs. From its re-call of the 5' RACE reads, TCRdb lists each CDR3 protein once, without DNA. The table for this sample gives about 550,000 distinct CDR3 sequences. Looked up from germline, CDR1 is SGHRS and CDR2 is YFSETQ. This CDR3 has 16 residues. Sequencing was done on a sample of blood T cells: a sorted CD56 or NKG2C T cell subset, CD4+ or CD8+ T cells, or bulk PBMC T cells (not recorded which). The TCR sequence derives from a man between 18 and 35 years old in good health. The rearrangement links TRBV5-1 to TRBJ2-1; with no DNA, the TCRdb D assignment of TRBD1 cannot be verified. This chain's CDR3 is CASSLVTGQSYNEQFF. The complete variable domain, with remaining parts taken from reference TRBV5-1 and TRBJ2-1, reads KAGVTQTPRYLIKTRGQQVTLSCSPISGHRSVSWYQQTPGQGLQFLFEYFSETQRNKGNFPGRFSGRQFSNSRSEMNVSTLELGDSALYLCASSLVTGQSYNEQFFGPGTRLTVL.